The clone carrying this TCR beta chain was picked up one time. Original analysis: Amplification from reference gene primers served as the basis for estimated nucleated cell counts. Profiled with immunoSEQ multiplex PCR; TCRdb holds only in-frame clones, not every one. Clone size and the V and J calls come from that table; the DNA yielded D and trimming. The sample yields approximately 17,000 clones, 70% to 90% seen once. V lost 3 bases and J lost 2; bases outside the gene matches: 2. CDR1 SGHRS and CDR2 YFSETQ come from the germline V gene. The CDR3 runs 14 residues. This sample stems from a study of blood T cell repertoires in COVID-19. Study-wide context: The United States, Italy and Spain provided the acute and convalescent COVID-19 samples. The analysed material was cDNA or gDNA that came from T cells, B-cell-depleted T cells, or PBMCs.

This clonotype was obtained from a human donor in a cohort sampled during active COVID-19. The source material was peripheral blood. The V and J genes are TRBV5-1 and TRBJ1-3; 7 nucleotides align to TRBD1. CDR3: CASSSGTAGNTIYF. The CDR3 DNA reads as TGCGCCAGCAGCTCCGGGACAGCTGGAAACACCATATATTTT.